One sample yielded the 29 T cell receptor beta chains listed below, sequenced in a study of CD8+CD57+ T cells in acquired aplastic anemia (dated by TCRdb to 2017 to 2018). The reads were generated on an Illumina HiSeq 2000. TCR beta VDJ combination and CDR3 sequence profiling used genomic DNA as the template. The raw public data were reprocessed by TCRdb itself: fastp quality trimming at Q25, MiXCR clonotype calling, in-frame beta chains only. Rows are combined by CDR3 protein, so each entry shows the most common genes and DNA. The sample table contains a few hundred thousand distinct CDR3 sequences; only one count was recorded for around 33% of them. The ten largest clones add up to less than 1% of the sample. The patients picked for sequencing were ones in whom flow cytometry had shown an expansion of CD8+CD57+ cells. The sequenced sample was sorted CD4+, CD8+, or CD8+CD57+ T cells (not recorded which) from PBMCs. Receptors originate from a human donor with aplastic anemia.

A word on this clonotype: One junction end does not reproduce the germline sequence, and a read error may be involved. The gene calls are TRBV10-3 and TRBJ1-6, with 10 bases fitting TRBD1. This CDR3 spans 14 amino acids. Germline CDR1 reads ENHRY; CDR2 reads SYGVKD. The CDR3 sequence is CAIRDRGRNSSLHF. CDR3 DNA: TGTGCCATCAGAGACAGGGGGCGGAATTCATCCCTCCACTTT.

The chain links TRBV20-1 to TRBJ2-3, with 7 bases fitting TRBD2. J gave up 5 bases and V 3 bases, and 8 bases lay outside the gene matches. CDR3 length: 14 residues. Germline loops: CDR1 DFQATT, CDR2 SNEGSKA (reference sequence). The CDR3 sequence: CSASGEGPGDTQYF. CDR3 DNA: TGCAGTGCTAGCGGGGAGGGCCCGGGAGATACGCAGTATTTT.

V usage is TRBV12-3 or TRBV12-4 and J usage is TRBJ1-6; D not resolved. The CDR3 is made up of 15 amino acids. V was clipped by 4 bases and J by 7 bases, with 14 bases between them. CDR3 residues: CASSYAGVGNSPLHF. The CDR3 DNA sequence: TGTGCCAGCAGTTACGCGGGTGTGGGAAATTCACCCCTCCACTTT.

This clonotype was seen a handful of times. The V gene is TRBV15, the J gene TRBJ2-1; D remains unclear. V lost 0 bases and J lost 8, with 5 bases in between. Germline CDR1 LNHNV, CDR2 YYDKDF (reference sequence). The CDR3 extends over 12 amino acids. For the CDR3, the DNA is TGTGCCACCAGCAGAGATATCGATGAGCAGTTCTTC. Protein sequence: CATSRDIDEQFF. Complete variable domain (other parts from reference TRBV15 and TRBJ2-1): DAMVIQNPRYQVTQFGKPVTLSCSQTLNHNVMYWYQQKSSQAPKLLFHYYDKDFNNEADTPDNFQSRRPNTSFCFLDIRSPGLGDTAMYLCATSRDIDEQFFGPGTRLTVL.

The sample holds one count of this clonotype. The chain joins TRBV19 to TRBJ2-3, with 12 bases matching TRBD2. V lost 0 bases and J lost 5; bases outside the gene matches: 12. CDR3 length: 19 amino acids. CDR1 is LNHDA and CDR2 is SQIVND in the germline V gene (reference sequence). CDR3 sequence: CASSIDLAASGGAIDTQYF. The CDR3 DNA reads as TGTGCCAGTAGTATAGATCTGGCGGCTAGCGGGGGGGCCATAGATACGCAGTATTTT.

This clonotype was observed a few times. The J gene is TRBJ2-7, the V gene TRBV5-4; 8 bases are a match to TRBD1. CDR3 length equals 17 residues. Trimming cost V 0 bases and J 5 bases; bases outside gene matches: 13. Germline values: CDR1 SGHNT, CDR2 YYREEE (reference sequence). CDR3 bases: TGTGCCAGCAGCTTGGGCTCTGGAGACAGGGGATCCCACGAGCAGTACTTC. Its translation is CASSLGSGDRGSHEQYF.

The CDR3, as DNA: TGTGCCAGCAGTTACCAGGGGGCTGATCCACCCCTCCACTTT. Its translation is CASSYQGADPPLHF. The rearrangement uses TRBV2 and TRBJ1-6; 8 bases line up with TRBD1. With V trimmed by 5 bases and J by 11 bases, 8 bases remained unmatched. Germline V gene sequence: CDR1 SNHLY, CDR2 FYNNEI. This CDR3 region has 14 residues.

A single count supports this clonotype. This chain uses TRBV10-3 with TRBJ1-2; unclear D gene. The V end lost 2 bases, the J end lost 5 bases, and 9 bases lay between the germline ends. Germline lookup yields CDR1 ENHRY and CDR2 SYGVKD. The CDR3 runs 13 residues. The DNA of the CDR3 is TGTGCCATCAGTGAGCCTGCCCATTATGGCTACACCTTC. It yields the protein CAISEPAHYGYTF.

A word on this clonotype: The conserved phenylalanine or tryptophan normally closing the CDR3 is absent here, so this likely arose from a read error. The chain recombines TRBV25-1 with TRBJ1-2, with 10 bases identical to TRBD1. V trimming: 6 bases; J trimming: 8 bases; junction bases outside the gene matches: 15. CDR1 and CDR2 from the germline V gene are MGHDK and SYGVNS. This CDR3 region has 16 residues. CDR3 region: CASSQRTGGTPTGYTL. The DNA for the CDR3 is TGTGCCAGCAGCCAACGGACAGGGGGGACCCCTACGGGCTACACCCTC.

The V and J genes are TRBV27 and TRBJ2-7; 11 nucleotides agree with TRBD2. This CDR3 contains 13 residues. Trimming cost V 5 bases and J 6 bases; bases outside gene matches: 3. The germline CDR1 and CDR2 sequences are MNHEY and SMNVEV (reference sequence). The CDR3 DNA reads TGTGCCAGCAGTGGGACTAGCGGCCTCGAGCAGTACTTC. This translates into CASSGTSGLEQYF.

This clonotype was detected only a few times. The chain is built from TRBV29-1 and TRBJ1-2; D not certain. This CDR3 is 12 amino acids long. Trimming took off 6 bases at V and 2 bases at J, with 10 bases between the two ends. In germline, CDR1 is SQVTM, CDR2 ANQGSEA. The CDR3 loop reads CSVHDGNYGYTF. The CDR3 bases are TGCAGCGTCCATGACGGAAACTATGGCTACACCTTC.

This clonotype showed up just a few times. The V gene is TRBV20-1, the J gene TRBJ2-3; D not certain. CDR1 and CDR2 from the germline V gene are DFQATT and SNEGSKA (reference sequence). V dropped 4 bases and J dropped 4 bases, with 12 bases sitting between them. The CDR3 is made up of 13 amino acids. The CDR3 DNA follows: TGCAGTGCTAATTTCAATTTCGCAGATACGCAGTATTTT. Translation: CSANFNFADTQYF.

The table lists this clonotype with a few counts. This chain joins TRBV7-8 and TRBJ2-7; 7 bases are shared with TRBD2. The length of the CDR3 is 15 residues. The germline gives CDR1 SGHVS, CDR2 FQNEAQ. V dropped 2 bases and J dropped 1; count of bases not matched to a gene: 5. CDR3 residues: CASSLMGGISYEQYF. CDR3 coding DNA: TGTGCCAGCAGCTTAATGGGAGGGATATCCTACGAGCAGTACTTC.

Here the CDR3 reads CASSLELAGGADTQYF. CDR3 bases: TGTGCCAGCAGCTTGGAGCTAGCGGGGGGAGCAGATACGCAGTATTTT. The rearrangement joins TRBV5-6 to TRBJ2-3; 11 bases are shared with TRBD2. Germline-derived CDR1 and CDR2 are SGHDT and YYEEEE. The CDR3 sequence is 16 residues long. Trimming at V came to 0 bases and at J to 4 bases, leaving 4 bases not matched to a gene.

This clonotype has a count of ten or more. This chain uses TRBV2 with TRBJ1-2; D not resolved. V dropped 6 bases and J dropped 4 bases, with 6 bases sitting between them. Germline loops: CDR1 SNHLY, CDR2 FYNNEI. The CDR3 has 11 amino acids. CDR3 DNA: TGTGCCAGCAGGGAGAGCTATGGCTACACCTTC. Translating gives CASRESYGYTF.

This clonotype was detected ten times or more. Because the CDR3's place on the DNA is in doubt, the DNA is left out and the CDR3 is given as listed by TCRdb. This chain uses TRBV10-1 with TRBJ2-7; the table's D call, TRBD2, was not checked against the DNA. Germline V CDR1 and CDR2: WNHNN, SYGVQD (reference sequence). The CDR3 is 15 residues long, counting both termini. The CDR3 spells CASSESGRATGEQYF.

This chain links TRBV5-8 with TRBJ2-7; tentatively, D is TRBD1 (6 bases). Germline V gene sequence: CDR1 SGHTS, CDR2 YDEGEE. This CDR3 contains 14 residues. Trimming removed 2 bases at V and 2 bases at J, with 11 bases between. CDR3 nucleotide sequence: TGTGCCAGCAGCTTAGGGACACAAACCTACGAGCAGTACTTC. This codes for CASSLGTQTYEQYF.

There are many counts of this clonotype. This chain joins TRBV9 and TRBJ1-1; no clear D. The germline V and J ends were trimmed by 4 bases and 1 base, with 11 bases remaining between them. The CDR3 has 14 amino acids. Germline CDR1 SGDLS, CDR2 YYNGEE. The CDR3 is CASSPTTENTEAFF. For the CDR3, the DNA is TGTGCCAGCAGCCCCACTACAGAGAACACTGAAGCTTTCTTT.

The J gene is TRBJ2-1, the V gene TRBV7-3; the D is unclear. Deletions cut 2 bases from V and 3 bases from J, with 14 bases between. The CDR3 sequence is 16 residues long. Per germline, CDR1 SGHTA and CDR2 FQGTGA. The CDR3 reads CASSLSTSSDYNEQFF. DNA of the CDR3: TGTGCCAGCAGCTTATCTACATCCTCGGACTACAATGAGCAGTTCTTC.

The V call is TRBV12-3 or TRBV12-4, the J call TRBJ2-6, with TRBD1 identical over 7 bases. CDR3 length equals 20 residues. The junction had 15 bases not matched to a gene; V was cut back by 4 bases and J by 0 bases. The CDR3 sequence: CASSSGTDDYPFSGANVLTF. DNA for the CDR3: TGTGCCAGCAGTTCCGGGACAGACGATTATCCGTTCTCTGGGGCCAACGTCCTGACTTTC.

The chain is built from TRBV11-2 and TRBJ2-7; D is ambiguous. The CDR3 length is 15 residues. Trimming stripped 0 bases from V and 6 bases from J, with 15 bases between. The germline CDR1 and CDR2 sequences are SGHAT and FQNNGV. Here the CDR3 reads CASSLEPSTGSEQYF. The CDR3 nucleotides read TGTGCCAGCAGCTTAGAGCCCTCCACGGGCAGCGAGCAGTACTTC.

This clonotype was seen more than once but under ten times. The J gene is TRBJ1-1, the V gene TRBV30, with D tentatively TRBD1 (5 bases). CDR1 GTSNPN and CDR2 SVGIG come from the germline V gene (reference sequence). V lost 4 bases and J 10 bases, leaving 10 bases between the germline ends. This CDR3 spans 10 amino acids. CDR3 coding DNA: TGTGCCTGGATGTCCGGGGCAGCTTTCTTT. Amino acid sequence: CAWMSGAAFF.

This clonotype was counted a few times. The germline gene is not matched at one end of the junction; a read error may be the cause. CDR3 protein: CASSPDRGTDTQYF. CDR3 coding DNA: TGTGCTAGCAGCCCCGACAGAGGCACAGATACGCAGTATTTT. This chain connects TRBV7-7 to TRBJ2-3; D may be TRBD1 (5 bases). The CDR3 is 14 amino acids. The germline CDR1 and CDR2 sequences are SSHAT and FNYEAQ (reference sequence).

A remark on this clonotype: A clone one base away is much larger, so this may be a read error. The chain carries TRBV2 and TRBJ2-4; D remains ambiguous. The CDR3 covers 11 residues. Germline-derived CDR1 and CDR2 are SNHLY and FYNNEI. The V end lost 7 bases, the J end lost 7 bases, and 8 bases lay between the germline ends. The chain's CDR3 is CASTPINIQYF. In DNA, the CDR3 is TGTGCCAGCACCCCAATCAACATTCAGTACTTC.

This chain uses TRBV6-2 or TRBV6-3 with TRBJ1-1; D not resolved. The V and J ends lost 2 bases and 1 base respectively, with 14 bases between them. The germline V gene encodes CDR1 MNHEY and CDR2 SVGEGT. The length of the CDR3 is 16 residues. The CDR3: CASSYSPRGKNTEAFF. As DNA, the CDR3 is TGTGCCAGCAGTTACAGTCCCCGAGGGAAGAACACTGAAGCTTTCTTT.

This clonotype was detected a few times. The CDR3 nucleotides read TGTGCCAGCACCTCGAGAGGCGATTTCAATCAGCCCCAGCATTTT. Translation: CASTSRGDFNQPQHF. The chain couples TRBV5-8 to TRBJ1-5; D not certain. Trimming removed 6 bases from V and 3 bases from J, with 16 bases in between. The CDR3 has 15 residues. Germline V gene data show CDR1 as SGHTS and CDR2 as YDEGEE.

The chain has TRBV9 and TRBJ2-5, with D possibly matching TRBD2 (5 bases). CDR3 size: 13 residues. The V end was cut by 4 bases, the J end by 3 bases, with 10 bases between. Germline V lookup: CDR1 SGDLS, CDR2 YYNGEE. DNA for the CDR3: TGTGCCAGCAGCCCCGGGGTAGAAGAGACCCAGTACTTC. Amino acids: CASSPGVEETQYF. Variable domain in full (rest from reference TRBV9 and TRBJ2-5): DSGVTQTPKHLITATGQRVTLRCSPRSGDLSVYWYQQSLDQGLQFLIQYYNGEERAKGNILERFSAQQFPDLHSELNLSSLELGDSALYFCASSPGVEETQYFGPGTRLLVL.

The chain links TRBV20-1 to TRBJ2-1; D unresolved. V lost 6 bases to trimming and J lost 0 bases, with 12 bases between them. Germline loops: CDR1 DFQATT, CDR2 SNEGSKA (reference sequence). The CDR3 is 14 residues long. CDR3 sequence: CSAPTTFSYNEQFF. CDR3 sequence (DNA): TGCAGTGCCCCGACGACATTCTCCTACAATGAGCAGTTCTTC.

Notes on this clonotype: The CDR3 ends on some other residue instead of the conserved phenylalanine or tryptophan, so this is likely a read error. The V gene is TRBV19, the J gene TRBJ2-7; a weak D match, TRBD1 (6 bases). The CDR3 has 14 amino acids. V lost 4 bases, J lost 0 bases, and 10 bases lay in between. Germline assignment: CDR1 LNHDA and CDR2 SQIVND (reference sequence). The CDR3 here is CASSKRQDSYEQYL. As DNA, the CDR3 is TGTGCCAGTAGTAAAAGACAGGACTCCTACGAGCAGTACCTC.